The rows below give T cell receptor beta chains drawn from one sample of a study of T cells in Graves' hyperthyroidism and ophthalmopathy. TCRdb used MiXCR to reprocess the multiplex PCR reads, holding one entry per CDR3 protein. Of under 350,000 distinct CDR3 sequences listed, over 15% were seen once; the top ten hold around 55%. Sample: blood. The receptor set was obtained from a woman aged 60-75 years with Graves' ophthalmopathy. CDR3s include the opening cysteine and the closing phenylalanine or tryptophan. A D gene is named only where the DNA matches it firmly. Clone size is not always given. Where it is, it says once, few, many or a class for expanded clones.

V: TRBV20-1
D: TRBD1
J: TRBJ2-7
size: many
length: 14
CDR3: CSARRGQGSLEQYF
DNA: TGCAGTGCTAGACGGGGACAGGGTTCACTAGAGCAGTACTTC

V: TRBV28
D: NA
J: TRBJ1-3
size: many
length: 13
CDR3: CASRVLSGNTIYF
DNA: TGTGCCAGCCGAGTCCTCTCTGGAAACACCATATATTTT

V: TRBV28
D: TRBD2
J: TRBJ2-1
size: NA
length: 17
CDR3: CASSSRLAGGLYHEQFF
DNA: TGTGCCAGCAGTTCCCGACTAGCGGGGGGACTTTATCATGAGCAGTTCTTC

V: TRBV19
D: TRBD2
J: TRBJ2-7
size: few
length: 15
CDR3: CASSMTLAGIYEQYF
DNA: TGTGCCAGTAGTATGACTCTAGCGGGAATTTACGAGCAGTACTTC

V: TRBV19
D: TRBD1
J: TRBJ2-7
size: few
length: 14
CDR3: CASRLSGTAYEQYF
DNA: TGTGCCAGCCGTTTATCCGGGACAGCTTACGAGCAGTACTTC

V: TRBV6-5
D: NA
J: TRBJ2-7
size: NA
length: 14
CDR3: CASSYRGGPHEQYF
DNA: TGTGCCAGCAGTTATAGGGGGGGCCCCCACGAGCAGTACTTC

V: TRBV2
D: NA
J: TRBJ1-2
size: many
length: 17
CDR3: CASSKSYPGTTNYGYTF
DNA: TGTGCCAGCAGTAAATCATACCCAGGGACAACTAACTATGGCTACACCTTC

V: TRBV4-3
D: NA
J: TRBJ1-1
size: few
length: 12
CDR3: CASGVYQAEAFF
DNA: TGCGCCAGCGGGGTCTACCAGGCTGAAGCTTTCTTT

V: TRBV25-1
D: NA
J: TRBJ2-5
size: few
length: 16
CDR3: CASSPRQGHHQETQYF
DNA: TGTGCCAGCAGTCCGCGGCAGGGCCACCACCAAGAGACCCAGTACTTC

V: TRBV7-8
D: NA
J: TRBJ2-3
size: few
length: 14
CDR3: CASSPSLAPDTQYF
DNA: TGTGCCAGCAGCCCCTCCCTTGCTCCAGATACGCAGTATTTT

V: TRBV7-3
D: NA
J: TRBJ1-1
size: many
length: 13
CDR3: CASSPQVDTEAFF
DNA: TGTGCCAGCAGTCCCCAGGTGGACACTGAAGCTTTCTTT

V: TRBV28
D: NA
J: TRBJ2-1
size: many
length: 13
CDR3: CASGQPAVNEQFF
DNA: TGTGCCAGCGGGCAGCCGGCGGTCAATGAGCAGTTCTTC

V: TRBV5-1
D: NA
J: TRBJ2-3
size: many
length: 14
CDR3: CASSLTPSPDTQYF
DNA: TGCGCCAGCAGCTTGACCCCATCCCCAGATACGCAGTATTTT

V: TRBV27
D: TRBD2
J: TRBJ2-7
size: many
length: 17
CDR3: CASSNLYGRASSYEQYF
DNA: TGTGCCAGCAGTAACCTATACGGGAGGGCGTCGTCCTACGAGCAGTACTTC

V: TRBV20-1
D: TRBD1
J: TRBJ1-5
size: many
length: 15
CDR3: CSARDPEGAHQPQHF
DNA: TGCAGTGCTAGAGATCCAGAGGGGGCCCATCAGCCCCAGCATTTT

V: TRBV25-1
D: NA
J: TRBJ2-5
size: NA
length: 14
CDR3: CASSDRQTQETQYF
DNA: TGTGCCAGCAGTGACCGACAGACTCAAGAGACCCAGTACTTC

V: TRBV27
D: NA
J: TRBJ2-3
size: many
length: 16
CDR3: CASSPPWAFGTDTQYF
DNA: TGTGCCAGCTCCCCCCCTTGGGCTTTCGGCACAGATACGCAGTATTTT

V: TRBV27
D: NA
J: TRBJ2-5
size: many
length: 12
CDR3: CASRNPGETQYF
DNA: TGTGCCAGCAGAAACCCTGGGGAGACCCAGTACTTC

V: TRBV3-1
D: NA
J: TRBJ1-6
size: many
length: 15
CDR3: CASSQGLVQNSPLHF
DNA: TGTGCCAGCAGCCAAGGGCTGGTACAAAATTCACCCCTCCACTTT

V: TRBV28
D: NA
J: TRBJ1-2
size: many
length: 15
CDR3: CASRAAGEAPYGYTF
DNA: TGTGCCAGCAGGGCCGCAGGGGAGGCCCCCTATGGCTACACCTTC

V: TRBV11-2
D: NA
J: TRBJ1-2
size: many
length: 13
CDR3: CASSLDTDTLITF
DNA: TGTGCCAGCAGCTTAGATACTGACACCCTAATCACCTTC

V: TRBV7-2
D: TRBD1
J: TRBJ2-5
size: many
length: 15
CDR3: CASSNGRGFLETQYF
DNA: TGTGCCAGCAGCAATGGCAGGGGGTTTCTAGAGACCCAGTACTTC

V: TRBV28
D: NA
J: TRBJ2-1
size: many
length: 11
CDR3: CASSSRPLWFF
DNA: TGTGCCAGCAGTTCTCGACCTCTGTGGTTCTTC

V: TRBV12-3/TRBV12-4
D: TRBD2
J: TRBJ2-1
size: NA
length: 15
CDR3: CASSDNAGDPDEQFF
DNA: TGTGCCAGCAGTGATAATGCGGGAGATCCGGATGAGCAGTTCTTC

V: TRBV6-1
D: NA
J: TRBJ1-4
size: few
length: 13
CDR3: CASGTGRNEKLFF
DNA: TGTGCCAGCGGTACAGGGCGTAATGAAAAACTGTTTTTT

V: TRBV28
D: NA
J: TRBJ2-7
size: many
length: 14
CDR3: CASFGQGSSYEQYF
DNA: TGTGCCAGCTTCGGGCAGGGGAGCTCCTACGAGCAGTACTTC

V: TRBV7-2
D: TRBD2
J: TRBJ2-3
size: few
length: 13
CDR3: CASRPGLTDTQYF
DNA: TGTGCCAGCAGACCGGGACTAACAGATACGCAGTATTTT

V: TRBV20-1
D: TRBD1
J: TRBJ2-5
size: many
length: 14
CDR3: CSASPWGQQETQYF
DNA: TGCAGTGCTAGCCCCTGGGGACAGCAAGAGACCCAGTACTTC

V: TRBV25-1
D: NA
J: TRBJ2-5
size: many
length: 13
CDR3: CASSEKGVQTQYF
DNA: TGTGCCAGCAGTGAAAAGGGTGTGCAGACCCAGTACTTC

V: TRBV9
D: NA
J: TRBJ2-5
size: many
length: 14
CDR3: CASSVAPLGETQYF
DNA: TGTGCCAGCAGCGTAGCCCCCCTCGGGGAGACCCAGTACTTC

V: TRBV12-3/TRBV12-4
D: NA
J: TRBJ1-4
size: many
length: 15
CDR3: CASSPGRGVDEKLFF
DNA: TGTGCCAGCAGCCCGGGGAGGGGAGTAGATGAAAAACTGTTTTTT

V: TRBV2
D: NA
J: TRBJ2-7
size: many
length: 11
CDR3: CASSKSYEQYF
DNA: TGTGCCAGCAGTAAGTCATACGAGCAGTACTTC

V: TRBV20-1
D: NA
J: TRBJ2-5
size: many
length: 12
CDR3: CSARRGEETQYF
DNA: TGCAGTGCTAGAAGGGGTGAAGAGACCCAGTACTTC

V: TRBV10-3
D: NA
J: TRBJ1-1
size: NA
length: 16
CDR3: CAISEFSGRDDTEAFF
DNA: TGTGCCATCAGTGAGTTTTCGGGCAGGGACGACACTGAAGCTTTCTTT

V: TRBV27
D: NA
J: TRBJ2-7
size: NA
length: 15
CDR3: CASSLQEGFGYEQYF
DNA: TGTGCCAGCAGTTTACAGGAGGGGTTCGGCTACGAGCAGTACTTC

V: TRBV18
D: TRBD1
J: TRBJ1-1
size: many
length: 13
CDR3: CASSVTGGTEAFF
DNA: TGTGCCAGCTCGGTCACAGGGGGCACTGAAGCTTTCTTT

V: TRBV28
D: TRBD1
J: TRBJ2-7
size: many
length: 15
CDR3: CASSITRQGINEQYF
DNA: TGTGCCAGCAGCATAACCCGACAGGGAATCAACGAGCAGTACTTC

V: TRBV19
D: NA
J: TRBJ1-5
size: NA
length: 16
CDR3: CASSIDNSYSNQPQHF
DNA: TGTGCCAGTAGTATAGATAACAGTTATAGCAATCAGCCCCAGCATTTT

V: TRBV5-1
D: NA
J: TRBJ2-1
size: many
length: 15
CDR3: CASSPVRGAPEEQFF
DNA: TGCGCCAGCAGCCCGGTGCGGGGCGCCCCGGAGGAGCAGTTCTTC

V: TRBV9
D: NA
J: TRBJ2-5
size: many
length: 16
CDR3: CASSAHGGREQETQYF
DNA: TGTGCCAGCAGCGCCCACGGGGGACGCGAACAAGAGACCCAGTACTTC